These 27 T cell receptor beta chains were all obtained from the same sample, sequenced in a study of T cells in Graves' hyperthyroidism and ophthalmopathy (dated by TCRdb to between 2018 and 2021). The library was prepared using multiplex PCR. TCRdb shows the sequencer as Illumina HiSeq 2000. The TCR beta CDR3 regions were amplified from the RNA transcripts. The first round of RT-PCR for the TCR CDR3 was performed with the HTBI primer set and the Qiagen OneStep RT-PCR kit. In-frame beta chains were kept once TCRdb had trimmed the public reads at Q25 with fastp and called clones with MiXCR. A single entry per CDR3 protein holds the most common genes and DNA from its merged rows. The sample table shows 410,000 or so distinct CDR3 sequences, and over 12% are seen once. In total, the top ten clones hold under 15% of the sample. Sequenced input: blood. These receptors came from a man between 18 and 29 years old with Graves' ophthalmopathy.

This clonotype was seen at least ten times. Written as DNA, the CDR3 is TGTGCCAGCAGTTACTCCTGGCAGGGGGCGACTGAGCAGTTCTTC. Its protein is CASSYSWQGATEQFF. This rearrangement joins TRBV6-6 to TRBJ2-1, with 8 bases fitting TRBD1. The CDR3 is 15 amino acids. CDR1 and CDR2 from the germline V gene are MNHNY and SVGAGI (reference sequence). With 0 bases clipped from V and 9 bases from J, the junction kept 7 bases outside the gene matches.

Many counts were recorded for this clonotype. This sequence joins TRBV20-1 and TRBJ2-1; TRBD2 matches at 11 bases. Germline lookup yields CDR1 DFQATT and CDR2 SNEGSKA (reference sequence). With 3 bases clipped from V and 6 bases from J, the junction kept 4 bases outside the gene matches. The length of the CDR3 is 14 residues. The CDR3 sequence: CSASNLAGGNEQFF. The CDR3 region has the DNA TGCAGTGCTAGTAATCTAGCGGGGGGCAATGAGCAGTTCTTC.

This clonotype came up many times. This chain joins TRBV5-1 and TRBJ1-1; the D gene is possibly TRBD1 (5 bases). The germline V gene has CDR1 SGHRS and CDR2 YFSETQ. Trimming cost V 0 bases and J 0 bases, with 15 bases left between them. The CDR3 runs to 17 residues. CDR3 DNA sequence: TGCGCCAGCAGCTTGGCCGAACTTTGGGGGATGAACACTGAAGCTTTCTTT. This encodes CASSLAELWGMNTEAFF.

This clonotype has just a few counts. The chain is built from TRBV5-1 and TRBJ2-3; a weak D match, TRBD2 (5 bases). From germline, CDR1 is SGHRS and CDR2 YFSETQ. Trimming pared 4 bases from V and 4 bases from J, leaving 16 bases between. This CDR3 spans 15 amino acids. The CDR3 reads CASSPRTPGADTQYF. CDR3 nucleotide sequence: TGCGCCAGCAGCCCGAGGACTCCTGGGGCAGATACGCAGTATTTT.

The chain links TRBV19 to TRBJ1-5; weak D call: TRBD1 (6 bases). This CDR3 is 14 amino acids long. Germline values: CDR1 LNHDA, CDR2 SQIVND (reference sequence). Trimming took off 5 bases at V and 7 bases at J, with 15 bases between the two ends. CDR3 in amino acids: CASSLGASGQPQHF. In nucleotides, the CDR3 is TGTGCCAGTAGTCTGGGGGCTTCTGGGCAGCCCCAGCATTTT.

The sample holds a few counts of this clonotype. The V and J genes are TRBV12-3 or TRBV12-4 and TRBJ2-1; TRBD1 matches 10 bases. The CDR3 has 14 amino acids. The trim removed 5 bases at V and 12 bases at J, leaving 10 bases unmatched. This chain's CDR3 is CASSPGQGFKWQFF. In DNA, the CDR3 is TGTGCCAGCAGTCCGGGACAGGGGTTCAAGTGGCAGTTCTTC.

This clonotype was observed at least ten times. The CDR3 loop reads CSARAGGRDYEQFF. The CDR3 DNA follows: TGCAGTGCTAGGGCAGGTGGTCGGGACTATGAGCAGTTCTTC. The chain combines TRBV20-1 with TRBJ2-1; TRBD2 might be the D (6 bases). Trimming cost V 3 bases and J 8 bases, with 17 bases left between them. This CDR3 is 14 amino acids long. Germline V gene lookup returns CDR1 DFQATT and CDR2 SNEGSKA (reference sequence).

The chain employs TRBV9 and TRBJ2-1, with D perhaps matching TRBD2 (5 bases). From germline, CDR1 is SGDLS and CDR2 YYNGEE. CDR3 length equals 16 residues. V lost 0 bases and J 8 bases, leaving 18 bases between the germline ends. The CDR3 loop is CASSVGDYGSLYEQFF. The CDR3, as DNA: TGTGCCAGCAGCGTAGGAGACTACGGGTCCCTCTATGAGCAGTTCTTC.

This clonotype was seen at least ten times. The chain recombines TRBV24-1 with TRBJ2-1; D unresolved. V was trimmed by 6 bases and J by 4 bases, leaving 6 bases between them. This CDR3 region has 12 residues. From germline, CDR1 is KGHDR and CDR2 SFDVKD. CDR3 sequence (DNA): TGTGCCACCAGTAGAGAATACAATGAGCAGTTCTTC. It is translated as CATSREYNEQFF.

This chain links TRBV5-1 with TRBJ2-7; D possibly uses TRBD1 or TRBD2 (6 bases each). The CDR3 consists of 14 residues. V was cut by 4 bases and J by 2 bases, with 13 bases left in between. Germline V gene lookup returns CDR1 SGHRS and CDR2 YFSETQ. The CDR3: CASSDEGGPYEQYF. CDR3 nucleotides: TGCGCCAGCAGCGACGAGGGGGGCCCCTACGAGCAGTACTTC.

This clonotype was counted many times. The chain couples TRBV5-5 to TRBJ2-5; D uncertain. Germline CDR1 SGHKS, CDR2 YYEKEE (reference sequence). The CDR3 has 14 amino acids. Trimming cost V 4 bases and J 1 base, with 11 bases left between them. The CDR3 loop reads CASSVDWSQETQYF. As DNA, the CDR3 is TGTGCCAGCAGCGTTGACTGGAGCCAAGAGACCCAGTACTTC.

CDR3 protein: CASRRTGVVDSPLHF. CDR3 bases: TGTGCCAGCAGAAGGACAGGGGTTGTGGATTCACCCCTCCACTTT. The gene calls are TRBV13 and TRBJ1-6; 9 bases match TRBD1. Per the germline V gene, CDR1 is PRHDT and CDR2 is FYEKMQ (reference sequence). The junction had 8 bases not matched to a gene; V was cut back by 6 bases and J by 8 bases. CDR3 length: 15 amino acids.

Points on this clonotype: A much larger clone is a single base away; this may be a read error. The V call is TRBV19, the J call TRBJ2-1; 7 positions match TRBD1. This CDR3 comprises 14 residues. V shed 7 bases and J 5 bases; nucleotides not matched to a gene: 8. Germline assignment: CDR1 LNHDA and CDR2 SQIVND (reference sequence). The CDR3 DNA sequence: TGTGCCAGTAAGGGGTTAGGGGGCCACAATGAGCAGTTCTTC. It codes for CASKGLGGHNEQFF.

This clonotype was counted at least ten times. The gene calls are TRBV18 and TRBJ1-1; D is perhaps TRBD1 (6 bases). The CDR3 has 13 amino acids. The germline V gene has CDR1 KGHSH and CDR2 LQKENI. The V end lost 6 bases, the J end lost 8 bases, and 16 bases lay between the germline ends. As DNA, the CDR3 is TGTGCCAGCTCTACAGGGATCCGCGGGGAAGCTTTCTTT. This codes for CASSTGIRGEAFF.

This clonotype showed up just a few times. The J gene is TRBJ1-2, the V gene TRBV12-3 or TRBV12-4; the D is unclear. The CDR3 consists of 13 residues. Trimming took 1 base from V and 8 from J, leaving 11 bases between them. The CDR3, as DNA: TGTGCCAGCAGTTTAGAAGTCAGATCCGGCTACACCTTC. Translating gives CASSLEVRSGYTF.

This clonotype was observed a few times. The chain combines TRBV20-1 with TRBJ1-2; D not resolved. V was clipped by 3 bases and J by 5 bases, with 10 bases between them. Germline V CDR1 and CDR2: DFQATT, SNEGSKA (reference sequence). The CDR3 consists of 12 residues. The CDR3 region has the DNA TGCAGTGCTAGTCCAAAGGAGTATGGCTACACCTTC. Translating it yields CSASPKEYGYTF.

This chain uses TRBV2 with TRBJ2-3, with 7 bases that match TRBD2. V lost 6 bases, J lost 4 bases, and 4 bases stayed unmatched. Germline V gives CDR1 SNHLY, CDR2 FYNNEI. This CDR3 region has 13 residues. The CDR3 coding sequence is TGTGCCAGCAGAAGGCGGGAGTCAGATACGCAGTATTTT. Its protein product is CASRRRESDTQYF.

CDR3 in amino acids: CASSFGQGAFHEQYF. The CDR3 bases are TGTGCCAGCAGCTTCGGACAGGGGGCGTTCCACGAGCAGTACTTC. The gene calls are TRBV11-2 and TRBJ2-7; TRBD1 aligns across 11 bases. The CDR3 is made up of 15 amino acids. Germline V gives CDR1 SGHAT, CDR2 FQNNGV. The V gene end was trimmed by 3 bases and the J gene end by 5 bases; junction bases not matched to a gene: 6. Using reference TRBV11-2 and TRBJ2-7 for the parts outside the CDR3, the full variable domain is EAGVAQSPRYKIIEKRQSVAFWCNPISGHATLYWYQQILGQGPKLLIQFQNNGVVDDSQLPKDRFSAERLKGVDSTLKIQPAKLEDSAVYLCASSFGQGAFHEQYFGPGTRLTVT.

This clonotype was seen a handful of times. V is TRBV2 and J is TRBJ2-2; no clear D. CDR1 is SNHLY and CDR2 is FYNNEI in the germline V gene. V was trimmed by 6 bases and J by 5 bases, leaving 10 bases between them. This CDR3 contains 13 residues. This chain's CDR3 is CASSHSETGELFF. DNA of the CDR3: TGTGCCAGCAGCCACTCGGAGACCGGGGAGCTGTTTTTT.

In this sample, this clonotype turned up many times. The chain employs TRBV29-1 and TRBJ2-7; 15 positions match TRBD2. Trimming cost V 7 bases and J 5 bases; bases outside gene matches: 6. Germline CDR1 and CDR2: SQVTM and ANQGSEA. This CDR3 comprises 14 residues. The CDR3 loop is CSALGLAGGDEQYF. The CDR3 DNA sequence: TGCAGCGCCCTAGGACTAGCGGGAGGGGACGAGCAGTACTTC.

The V call is TRBV2, the J call TRBJ2-6; no clear D gene. Germline CDR1 reads SNHLY; CDR2 reads FYNNEI. The CDR3 consists of 15 residues. V was clipped by 6 bases and J by 1 base, with 10 bases between them. In nucleotides, the CDR3 is TGTGCCAGCAGGAACGACATATCTGGGGCCAACGTCCTGACTTTC. It is translated as CASRNDISGANVLTF.

In this sample, this clonotype turned up many times. The chain uses TRBV12-3 or TRBV12-4 and TRBJ2-7, with 7 bases identical to TRBD2. V shed 3 bases and J 0 bases; nucleotides not matched to a gene: 5. CDR3 length: 15 residues. The CDR3 loop is CASSLGGAPSYEQYF. The CDR3 region has the DNA TGTGCCAGCAGTTTGGGAGGGGCGCCCTCCTACGAGCAGTACTTC.

Only a few counts were recorded for this clonotype. The chain is built from TRBV5-6 and TRBJ1-5; 7 bases agree with TRBD1. From germline, CDR1 is SGHDT and CDR2 YYEEEE. V shed 5 bases, J shed 4 bases, and the junction held 9 bases outside the gene matches. This CDR3 contains 15 residues. CDR3 amino acids: CASSRQGGSNQPQHF. The CDR3 DNA sequence: TGTGCCAGCAGTAGACAGGGAGGGTCTAATCAGCCCCAGCATTTT.

This clonotype was seen more than once but under ten times. The rearrangement joins TRBV19 to TRBJ2-2; a weak D match, TRBD2 (6 bases). Germline V gives CDR1 LNHDA, CDR2 SQIVND (reference sequence). The CDR3 totals 14 residues. The CDR3 DNA reads as TGTCAAGTAGCGGCTCTGGGGAACACCGGGGAGCTGTTTTTT. The encoded protein is CQVAALGNTGELFF.

The gene calls are TRBV10-3 and TRBJ2-1; 7 bases are shared with TRBD2. The CDR3 sequence is 12 residues long. The J segment lost 8 bases and the V segment lost 10 bases, leaving 8 bases of the junction unmatched. The germline V gene has CDR1 ENHRY and CDR2 SYGVKD. CDR3 sequence: CATEASGDEQFF. In nucleotides, the CDR3 is TGTGCCACCGAGGCTAGCGGCGATGAGCAGTTCTTC.

This clonotype was found many times. This rearrangement joins TRBV11-2 to TRBJ2-1; D possibly corresponds to TRBD2 (6 bases). Trimming cost V 4 bases and J 7 bases, with 26 bases left between them. The CDR3 covers 18 residues. Germline CDR1 and CDR2: SGHAT and FQNNGV. In DNA form, the CDR3 reads TGTGCCAGCAGCTCAGTCCGAGGAGGACTACGGGCAAGGAATGAGCAGTTCTTC. This encodes CASSSVRGGLRARNEQFF.

This clonotype was detected many times. This chain joins TRBV11-3 and TRBJ2-3, with D tentatively TRBD1 (6 bases). The germline gives CDR1 SGHNT, CDR2 YENEEA. Trimming stripped 1 base from V and 0 bases from J, with 14 bases between. The CDR3 covers 17 residues. The CDR3 reads CASSLVSLDSSTDTQYF. CDR3 coding DNA: TGTGCCAGCAGCTTAGTGTCCCTGGACAGTAGCACAGATACGCAGTATTTT.